These 21 T cell receptor beta chains share one sample of origin, sequenced in a study of blood T cell repertoires in COVID-19. Sequencing used immunoSEQ multiplex PCR; TCRdb keeps in-frame clones, though not all of them. The data hold about 44,000 clones, with 75% to 90% observed a single time. Sequencing was carried out using peripheral blood. The receptors derive from a woman in her 40s with acute or convalescent COVID-19.

This rearrangement joins TRBV3-1 (or the pseudogene TRBV3-2) to TRBJ2-2; 9 nucleotides agree with TRBD1. Unmatched junction bases numbered 4, after V lost 4 bases and J lost 4 bases. The CDR3 extends over 15 amino acids. The germline V gene has CDR1 LGHDT and CDR2 YNNKEL (reference sequence). CDR3 region: CASSPRTGATGELFF. The CDR3 DNA reads TGTGCCAGCAGCCCCCGGACAGGGGCCACCGGGGAGCTGTTTTTT.

Note on this clone: The identical CDR3 is also encoded by other nucleotide sequences in the sample. The chain combines TRBV5-6 with TRBJ2-5, with TRBD2 matching 7 bases. This CDR3 comprises 14 residues. The ends lost 2 bases at V and 2 bases at J; junction bases unmatched: 3. The germline CDR1 and CDR2 sequences are SGHDT and YYEEEE. Written as DNA, the CDR3 is TGTGCCAGCAGCTTTGGGGGGGGTCAAGAGACCCAGTACTTC. Amino acid sequence: CASSFGGGQETQYF.

V usage is TRBV18 and J usage is TRBJ1-1; possibly TRBD1 for D (6 bases). Per the germline V gene, CDR1 is KGHSH and CDR2 is LQKENI. The V gene lost 4 bases and the J gene lost 1 base, with 10 bases spanning the gap. CDR3 length: 14 residues. In nucleotides, the CDR3 is TGTGCCAGCTCACGGGACACGGAGAACACTGAAGCTTTCTTT. This translates into CASSRDTENTEAFF.

The chain carries TRBV28 and TRBJ2-3; weak D call: TRBD1 (5 bases). Trimming removed 4 bases from V and 2 bases from J, with 10 bases in between. The CDR3 is 14 amino acids. CDR1 is MDHEN, CDR2 SYDVKM, per germline. The CDR3, as DNA: TGTGCCAGCAGTTCAAGGGGCCACACAGATACGCAGTATTTT. As protein: CASSSRGHTDTQYF.

The chain links TRBV28 to TRBJ1-5, with D maybe TRBD1 (5 bases). CDR1 and CDR2 from the germline V gene are MDHEN and SYDVKM. Trimming took 1 base from V and 3 from J, leaving 10 bases between them. The CDR3 runs to 15 residues. Here the CDR3 DNA reads TGTGCCAGCAGTTTATCACAACAGGTCAATCAGCCCCAGCATTTT. Residues: CASSLSQQVNQPQHF.

V usage is TRBV15 and J usage is TRBJ2-7, with D unclear. With 1 base removed from V and 4 bases from J, the gap between germline ends came to 14 bases. The CDR3 consists of 15 residues. From germline, CDR1 is LNHNV and CDR2 YYDKDF (reference sequence). CDR3 nucleotides: TGTGCCACCAGCAGAGGCGGCGGAACACCTTACGAGCAGTACTTC. It specifies CATSRGGGTPYEQYF.

The chain employs TRBV21-1 and TRBJ1-5. TRBV21-1 is deemed a pseudogene. This CDR3 contains 16 residues. The CDR3 nucleotides are TGTGCCAGCAGCAAAGGAGCACCTAATAGCAATCAGCCCCAGCATTTT. Translated: CASSKGAPNSNQPQHF.

The J gene is TRBJ1-1, the V gene TRBV19; possibly TRBD1 for D (6 bases). The germline CDR1 and CDR2 sequences are LNHDA and SQIVND (reference sequence). The CDR3 has 16 residues. V gave up 3 bases and J gave up 4 bases, with 18 bases separating them. In nucleotides, the CDR3 is TGTGCCAGTAGTATCGGGGGAGGACAGCGGGGCACTGAAGCTTTCTTT. The encoded protein is CASSIGGGQRGTEAFF.

The genes are TRBV5-1 and TRBJ2-4, with 7 bases fitting TRBD2. Germline assignment: CDR1 SGHRS and CDR2 YFSETQ. V lost 4 bases, J lost 9 bases, and 16 bases stayed unmatched. CDR3 length: 16 residues. CDR3 DNA: TGCGCCAGCAGCGACGAGACTCTAGCGGTGGGTGGCATTCAGTACTTC. Translating gives CASSDETLAVGGIQYF.

A single count supports this clone. Relative to the germline gene, one junction end is altered; a read error may explain this. This sequence joins TRBV6-2 or TRBV6-3 and TRBJ2-7, with D perhaps TRBD1 (6 bases). The CDR3 has 12 amino acids. Per the germline V gene, CDR1 is MNHEY and CDR2 is SVGEGT. CDR3 region: CASSPGTSIWHF. The CDR3 DNA reads TGTGCCAGCAGTCCCGGGACATCGATTTGGCACTTC.

V is TRBV5-1 and J is TRBJ1-1, with TRBD1 as a possible D gene (6 bases). This CDR3 is 13 amino acids long. Trimming removed 4 bases from V and 4 bases from J, with 11 bases in between. From germline, CDR1 is SGHRS and CDR2 YFSETQ. CDR3 coding DNA: TGCGCCAGCAGCGACCTAGGGGGCACTGAAGCTTTCTTT. Amino acid sequence: CASSDLGGTEAFF.

In DNA, the CDR3 is TGTGCCAGCAGCCCCGGCAGGGACGAGCAGTACTTC. Translated, it gives CASSPGRDEQYF. The V call is TRBV7-9, the J call TRBJ2-7, with D possibly TRBD1 on 5 matching bases. Trimming cost V 5 bases and J 5 bases, with 10 bases left between them. CDR3 length: 12 residues. CDR1 and CDR2 (germline): SEHNR, FQNEAQ (reference sequence).

The table lists this clone with a few counts. The rearrangement joins TRBV13 to TRBJ1-5; the D is unclear. This CDR3 region has 12 residues. Germline V gives CDR1 PRHDT, CDR2 FYEKMQ (reference sequence). Between the trimmed V and J ends, which lost 5 bases and 9 bases, there was a span of 11 bases. DNA of the CDR3: TGTGCCAGCAGCCCTCGGGGAGGGCCCCAGCATTTT. Amino acids: CASSPRGGPQHF.

The J gene is TRBJ1-1, the V gene TRBV5-1; 8 positions agree with TRBD1. V dropped 0 bases and J dropped 1; count of bases not matched to a gene: 5. This CDR3 spans 16 amino acids. Per germline, CDR1 SGHRS and CDR2 YFSETQ. The CDR3 region is CASSLEVTGGNTEAFF. The CDR3, as DNA: TGCGCCAGCAGCTTGGAGGTTACAGGGGGGAACACTGAAGCTTTCTTT.

V and J are TRBV28 and TRBJ1-2; TRBD1 might be the D (5 bases). The CDR3 runs to 13 residues. V lost 5 bases and J lost 6, with 13 bases in between. Germline lookup yields CDR1 MDHEN and CDR2 SYDVKM. For the CDR3, the DNA is TGTGCCAGCAGTGGGGGGAGCAGTCATGGCTACACCTTC. Amino acids: CASSGGSSHGYTF.

This rearrangement joins TRBV10-3 to TRBJ2-2; 9 positions agree with TRBD1. The CDR3 loop spans 15 amino acids. Trimming removed 0 bases from V and 6 bases from J; junction bases left unmatched: 2. Germline V CDR1 and CDR2: ENHRY, SYGVKD. CDR3 sequence reads: CAISESGQGAGELFF. The CDR3 nucleotides read TGTGCCATCAGTGAGTCGGGACAGGGAGCCGGGGAGCTGTTTTTT.

The chain joins TRBV1 to TRBJ2-1; TRBD2, the table's D call, lacks a check against the DNA. TRBV1 corresponds to a pseudogene. This CDR3 region has 18 residues. The CDR3 is CTSSQERGTSQLYNEQFF. The DNA of the CDR3 is TGCACCAGCAGCCAAGAACGGGGGACTAGCCAATTATACAATGAGCAGTTCTTC.

This chain links TRBV2 with TRBJ1-4, with a tentative D call TRBD1 (6 bases). The V and J ends lost 10 bases and 8 bases respectively, with 17 bases between them. Germline V CDR1 and CDR2: SNHLY, FYNNEI. This CDR3 comprises 13 residues. The CDR3 loop reads CANKRDTSEKLFF. CDR3 bases: TGTGCCAACAAACGGGACACCTCAGAAAAACTGTTTTTT. The full variable domain, in which reference TRBV2 and TRBJ1-4 provide the parts outside the CDR3, is EPEVTQTPSHQVTQMGQEVILRCVPISNHLYFYWYRQILGQKVEFLVSFYNNEISEKSEIFDDQFSVERPDGSNFTLKIRSTKLEDSAMYFCANKRDTSEKLFFGSGTQLSVL.

The chain has TRBV27 and TRBJ2-3; maybe TRBD2 (6 bases). Trimming pared 5 bases from V and 6 bases from J, leaving 18 bases between. The CDR3 sequence is 15 residues long. Germline values: CDR1 MNHEY, CDR2 SMNVEV (reference sequence). Written as DNA, the CDR3 is TGTGCCAGCAGTGAGGGAGGCGGTGGAGGGGATACGCAGTATTTT. This gives the protein CASSEGGGGGDTQYF.

This CDR3 reads CASSASGTASYEQYF. The DNA of the CDR3 is TGTGCCAGCAGCGCCTCCGGGACAGCCTCCTACGAGCAGTACTTC. The chain uses TRBV7-9 and TRBJ2-7, with 7 bases that match TRBD1. Germline assignment: CDR1 SEHNR and CDR2 FQNEAQ (reference sequence). This CDR3 spans 15 amino acids. After removal of 5 bases from V and 0 bases from J, the junction contained 7 bases not matched to a gene.

CDR3 protein: CASSLHPMESGELFF. CDR3 sequence (DNA): TGTGCCAGCAGCTTACACCCTATGGAGTCCGGGGAGCTGTTTTTT. This chain joins TRBV5-4 and TRBJ2-2; the D is unclear. Germline loops: CDR1 SGHNT, CDR2 YYREEE (reference sequence). Deletions cut 2 bases from V and 6 bases from J, with 14 bases between. The CDR3 runs to 15 residues. The full variable domain, rest sourced from reference TRBV5-4 and TRBJ2-2, is ETGVTQSPTHLIKTRGQQVTLRCSSQSGHNTVSWYQQALGQGPQFIFQYYREEENGRGNFPPRFSGLQFPNYSSELNVNALELDDSALYLCASSLHPMESGELFFGEGSRLTVL.